The 11 T cell receptor beta chains reported below all come from one sample, sequenced in a study of cytomegalovirus exposure and HLA in healthy donors. The data were produced by immunoSEQ multiplex PCR, yet TCRdb's version contains in-frame clones alone and is incomplete. Of 140,000 or so clones in the sample, roughly 87% are singletons; the top ten hold roughly 4.8%. The sequenced material came from PBMCs. Source of these receptors: a man aged 18 to 35 in good health and CMV-seropositive.

In this sample, this clone turned up once. The CDR3 here is CASSQAGGSVEGYTF. CDR3 sequence (DNA): TGCGCCAGCAGCCAAGCAGGGGGTTCGGTGGAAGGCTACACCTTC. V gene TRBV4-1 combines with J gene TRBJ1-2, with 7 nucleotides matching TRBD1. Germline-derived CDR1 and CDR2 are MGHRA and YSYEKL. The CDR3 extends over 15 amino acids. V shed 1 base and J 8 bases; nucleotides not matched to a gene: 10.

This clone has just one count. The V gene is TRBV5-1, the J gene TRBJ2-3; 15 nucleotides align to TRBD2. The CDR3 length is 17 residues. The V and J ends lost 3 bases and 2 bases, in that order; junction bases with no gene match: 4. The germline V gene encodes CDR1 SGHRS and CDR2 YFSETQ. In DNA, the CDR3 is TGCGCCAGCAGCTACGGACTAGCGGGGGGGTACACAGATACGCAGTATTTT. Amino acids: CASSYGLAGGYTDTQYF.

The chain couples TRBV5-4 to TRBJ1-4, with 7 bases that match TRBD1. The CDR3 loop spans 15 amino acids. V dropped 3 bases and J dropped 5; count of bases not matched to a gene: 7. The V gene's germline CDR1 is SGHNT and CDR2 YYREEE (reference sequence). CDR3 nucleotides: TGTGCCAGCAGCTCGAGGGGGCTTCCGAATGAAAAACTGTTTTTT. It translates to CASSSRGLPNEKLFF.

This chain joins TRBV7-9 and TRBJ2-3; D possibly corresponds to TRBD2 (6 bases). V was pared by 5 bases and J by 2 bases, with 17 bases between. The CDR3 loop spans 16 amino acids. Germline CDR1 and CDR2: SEHNR and FQNEAQ (reference sequence). The CDR3 nucleotides read TGTGCCAGCAGCCCCCGAGGAGGGAGGTTCACAGATACGCAGTATTTT. Residues: CASSPRGGRFTDTQYF.

CDR3 region: CASSLGDRVGEAFF. The CDR3 nucleotides read TGCGCCAGCAGCTTGGGGGACAGGGTGGGTGAAGCTTTCTTT. The chain uses TRBV5-1 and TRBJ1-1; 9 bases are shared with TRBD1. This CDR3 spans 14 amino acids. J gave up 7 bases and V 0 bases, and 4 bases lay outside the gene matches. Germline assignment: CDR1 SGHRS and CDR2 YFSETQ.

The V call is TRBV12-5, the J call TRBJ1-2, with unresolved D. The V end lost 3 bases, the J end lost 8 bases, and 13 bases lay between the germline ends. The CDR3 sequence is 13 residues long. Germline V gene data show CDR1 as LGHNT and CDR2 as FRNRAP. CDR3 protein: CASGFDGLGGYTF. The CDR3 DNA follows: TGTGCTAGTGGTTTTGACGGTCTAGGCGGCTACACCTTC.

V usage is TRBV7-8 and J usage is TRBJ2-7, with 11 bases that match TRBD2. This CDR3 contains 16 residues. Germline CDR1 is SGHVS and CDR2 is FQNEAQ. The trim removed 5 bases at V and 0 bases at J, leaving 6 bases unmatched. This CDR3 is CASSALTSGNSYEQYF. In DNA form, the CDR3 reads TGTGCCAGCAGCGCCCTGACTAGCGGGAACTCCTACGAGCAGTACTTC.

The genes are TRBV30 and TRBJ2-3, with D perhaps matching TRBD1 (6 bases). Trimming took off 2 bases at V and 2 bases at J, with 14 bases between the two ends. Germline-derived CDR1 and CDR2 are GTSNPN and SVGIG (reference sequence). The CDR3 totals 15 residues. Here the CDR3 DNA reads TGTGCCTGGAGTCCACTACAGGGTCTCACAGATACGCAGTATTTT. Protein sequence: CAWSPLQGLTDTQYF.

The V gene is TRBV5-1, the J gene TRBJ1-2; D unclear. The CDR3 runs to 14 residues. Trimming stripped 4 bases from V and 7 bases from J, with 17 bases between. Per the germline V gene, CDR1 is SGHRS and CDR2 is YFSETQ. The CDR3 is CASSTSPTIFGYTF. The CDR3 bases are TGCGCCAGCAGCACCTCCCCCACAATCTTTGGCTACACCTTC.

V and J are TRBV7-2 and TRBJ2-1; D perhaps matches TRBD2 (6 bases). Trimming removed 6 bases from V and 6 bases from J, with 15 bases in between. The CDR3 is made up of 14 amino acids. CDR1 is SGHTA and CDR2 is FQGNSA in the germline V gene. The CDR3 DNA reads as TGTGCCAGCAGGGTGGGACTCTTACGCAATGAGCAGTTCTTC. This codes for CASRVGLLRNEQFF.

This chain uses TRBV6-1 with TRBJ1-2; TRBD1 might be the D (6 bases). From germline, CDR1 is MNHNS and CDR2 SASEGT. The CDR3 is made up of 13 amino acids. The V gene lost 4 bases and the J gene lost 5 bases, with 11 bases spanning the gap. The DNA of the CDR3 is TGTGCCAGCAGTGGCAGACAGGATTATGGCTACACCTTC. Amino acid sequence: CASSGRQDYGYTF.